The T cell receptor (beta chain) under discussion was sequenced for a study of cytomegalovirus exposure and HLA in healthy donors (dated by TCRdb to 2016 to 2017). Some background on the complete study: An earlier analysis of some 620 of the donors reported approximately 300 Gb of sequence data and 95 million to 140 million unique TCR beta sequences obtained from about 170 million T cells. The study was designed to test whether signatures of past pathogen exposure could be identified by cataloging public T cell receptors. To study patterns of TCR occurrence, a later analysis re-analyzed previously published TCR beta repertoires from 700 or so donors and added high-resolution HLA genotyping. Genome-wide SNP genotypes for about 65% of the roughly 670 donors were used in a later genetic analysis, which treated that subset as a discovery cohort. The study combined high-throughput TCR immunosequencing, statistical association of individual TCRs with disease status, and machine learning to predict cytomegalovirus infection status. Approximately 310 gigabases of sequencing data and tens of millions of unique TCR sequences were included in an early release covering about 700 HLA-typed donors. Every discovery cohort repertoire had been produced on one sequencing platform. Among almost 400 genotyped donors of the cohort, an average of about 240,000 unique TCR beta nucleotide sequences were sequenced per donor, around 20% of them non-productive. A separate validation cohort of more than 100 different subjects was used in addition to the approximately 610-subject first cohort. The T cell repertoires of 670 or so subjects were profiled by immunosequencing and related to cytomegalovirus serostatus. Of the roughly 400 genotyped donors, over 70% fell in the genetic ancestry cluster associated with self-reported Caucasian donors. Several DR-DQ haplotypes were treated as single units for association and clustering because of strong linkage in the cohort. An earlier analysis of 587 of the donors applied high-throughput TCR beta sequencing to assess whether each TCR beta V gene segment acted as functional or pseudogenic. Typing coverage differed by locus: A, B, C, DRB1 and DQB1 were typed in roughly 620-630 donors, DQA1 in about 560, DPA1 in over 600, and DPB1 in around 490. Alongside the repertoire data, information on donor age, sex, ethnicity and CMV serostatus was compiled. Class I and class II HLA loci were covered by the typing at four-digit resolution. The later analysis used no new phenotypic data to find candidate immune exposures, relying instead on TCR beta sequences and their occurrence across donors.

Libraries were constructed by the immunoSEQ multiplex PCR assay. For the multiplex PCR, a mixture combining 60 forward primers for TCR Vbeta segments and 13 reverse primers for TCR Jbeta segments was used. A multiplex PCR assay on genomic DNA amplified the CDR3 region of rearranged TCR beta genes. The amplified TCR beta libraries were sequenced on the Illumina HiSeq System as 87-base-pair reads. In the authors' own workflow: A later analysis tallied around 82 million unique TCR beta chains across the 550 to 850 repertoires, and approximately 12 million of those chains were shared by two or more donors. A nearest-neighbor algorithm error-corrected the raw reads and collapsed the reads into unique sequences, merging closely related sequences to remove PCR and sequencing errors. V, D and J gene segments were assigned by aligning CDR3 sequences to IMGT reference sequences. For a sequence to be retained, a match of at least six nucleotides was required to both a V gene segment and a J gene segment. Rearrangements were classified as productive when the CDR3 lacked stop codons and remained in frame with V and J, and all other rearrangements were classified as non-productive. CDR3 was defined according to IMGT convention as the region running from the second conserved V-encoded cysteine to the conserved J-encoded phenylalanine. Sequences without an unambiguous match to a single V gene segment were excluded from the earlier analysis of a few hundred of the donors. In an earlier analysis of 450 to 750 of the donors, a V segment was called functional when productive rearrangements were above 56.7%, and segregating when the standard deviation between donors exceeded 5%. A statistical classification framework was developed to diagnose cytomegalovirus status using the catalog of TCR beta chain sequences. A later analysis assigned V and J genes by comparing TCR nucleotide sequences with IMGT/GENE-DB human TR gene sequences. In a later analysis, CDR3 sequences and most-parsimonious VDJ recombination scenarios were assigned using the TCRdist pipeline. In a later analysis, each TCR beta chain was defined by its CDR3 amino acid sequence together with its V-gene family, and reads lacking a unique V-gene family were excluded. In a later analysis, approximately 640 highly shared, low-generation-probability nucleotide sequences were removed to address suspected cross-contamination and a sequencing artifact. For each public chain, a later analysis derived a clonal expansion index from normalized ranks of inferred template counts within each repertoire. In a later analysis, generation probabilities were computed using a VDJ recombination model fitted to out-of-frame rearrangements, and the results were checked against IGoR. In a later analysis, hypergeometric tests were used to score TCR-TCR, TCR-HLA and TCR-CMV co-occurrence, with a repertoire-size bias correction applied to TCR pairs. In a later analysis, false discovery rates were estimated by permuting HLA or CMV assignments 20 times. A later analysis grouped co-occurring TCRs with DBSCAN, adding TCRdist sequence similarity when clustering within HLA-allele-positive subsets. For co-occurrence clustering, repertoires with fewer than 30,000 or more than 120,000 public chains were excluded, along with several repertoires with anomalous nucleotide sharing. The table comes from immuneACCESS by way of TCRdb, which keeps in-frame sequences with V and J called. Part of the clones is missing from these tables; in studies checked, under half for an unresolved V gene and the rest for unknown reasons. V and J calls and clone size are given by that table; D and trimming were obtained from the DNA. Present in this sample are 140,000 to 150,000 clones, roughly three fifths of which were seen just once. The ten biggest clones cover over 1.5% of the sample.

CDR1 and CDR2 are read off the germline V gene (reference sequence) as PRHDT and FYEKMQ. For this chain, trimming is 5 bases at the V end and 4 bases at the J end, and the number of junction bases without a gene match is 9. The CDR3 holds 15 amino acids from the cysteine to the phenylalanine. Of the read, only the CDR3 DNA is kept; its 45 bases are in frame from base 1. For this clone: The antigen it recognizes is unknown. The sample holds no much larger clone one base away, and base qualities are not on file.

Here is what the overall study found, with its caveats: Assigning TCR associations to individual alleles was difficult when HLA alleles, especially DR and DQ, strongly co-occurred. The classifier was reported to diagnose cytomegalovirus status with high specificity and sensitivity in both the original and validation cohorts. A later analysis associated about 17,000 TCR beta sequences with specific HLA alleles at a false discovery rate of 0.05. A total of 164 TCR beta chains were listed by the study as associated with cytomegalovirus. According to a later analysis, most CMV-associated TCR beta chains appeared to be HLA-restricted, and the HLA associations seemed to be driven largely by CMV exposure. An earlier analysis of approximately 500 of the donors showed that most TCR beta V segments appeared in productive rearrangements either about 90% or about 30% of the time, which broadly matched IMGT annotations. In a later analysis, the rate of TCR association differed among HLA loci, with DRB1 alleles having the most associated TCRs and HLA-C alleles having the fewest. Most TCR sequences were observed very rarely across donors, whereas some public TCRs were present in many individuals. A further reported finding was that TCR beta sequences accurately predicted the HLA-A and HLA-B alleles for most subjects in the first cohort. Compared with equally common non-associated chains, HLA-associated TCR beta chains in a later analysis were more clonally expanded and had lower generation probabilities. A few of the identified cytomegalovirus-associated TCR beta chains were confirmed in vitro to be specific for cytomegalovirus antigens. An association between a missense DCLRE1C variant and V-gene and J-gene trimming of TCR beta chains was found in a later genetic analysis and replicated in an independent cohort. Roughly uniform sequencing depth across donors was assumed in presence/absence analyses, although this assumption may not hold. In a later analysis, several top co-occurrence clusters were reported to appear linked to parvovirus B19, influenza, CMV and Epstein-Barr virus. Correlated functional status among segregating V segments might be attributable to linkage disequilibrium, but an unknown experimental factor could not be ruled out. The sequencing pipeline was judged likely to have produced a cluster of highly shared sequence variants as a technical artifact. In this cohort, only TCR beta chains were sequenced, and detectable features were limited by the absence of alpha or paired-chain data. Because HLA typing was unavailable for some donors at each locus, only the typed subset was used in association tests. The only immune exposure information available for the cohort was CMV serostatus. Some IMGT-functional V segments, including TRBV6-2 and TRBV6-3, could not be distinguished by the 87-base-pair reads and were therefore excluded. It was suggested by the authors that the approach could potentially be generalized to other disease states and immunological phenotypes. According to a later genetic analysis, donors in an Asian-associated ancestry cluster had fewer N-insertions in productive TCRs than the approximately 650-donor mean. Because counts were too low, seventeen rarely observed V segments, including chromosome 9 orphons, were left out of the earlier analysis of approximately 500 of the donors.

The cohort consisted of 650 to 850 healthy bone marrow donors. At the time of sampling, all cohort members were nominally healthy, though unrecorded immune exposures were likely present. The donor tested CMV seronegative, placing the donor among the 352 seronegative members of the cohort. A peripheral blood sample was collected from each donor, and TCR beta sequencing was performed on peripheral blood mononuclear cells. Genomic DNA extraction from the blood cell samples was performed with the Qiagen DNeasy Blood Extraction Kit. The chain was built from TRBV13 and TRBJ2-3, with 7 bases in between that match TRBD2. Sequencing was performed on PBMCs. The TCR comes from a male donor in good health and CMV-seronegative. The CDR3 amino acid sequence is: CASSTLWEGSDTQYF. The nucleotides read TGTGCCAGCAGCACCCTATGGGAGGGCTCAGATACGCAGTATTTT. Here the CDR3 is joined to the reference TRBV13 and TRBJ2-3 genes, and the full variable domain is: AAGVIQSPRHLIKEKRETATLKCYPIPRHDTVYWYQQGPGQDPQFLISFYEKMQSDKGSIPDRFSAQQFSDYHSELNMSSLELGDSALYFCASSTLWEGSDTQYFGPGTRLTVL.